These T cell receptor beta chains were read from a single sample in a study of blood T cell repertoires in COVID-19. Some clones are missing from TCRdb's copy, which holds only in-frame ones; the method was immunoSEQ multiplex PCR. Of roughly 200,000 clones listed, 85% to 95% were seen once; the top ten hold 0.6% to 0.8%. Sequencing input: peripheral blood. Every receptor here comes from a young man with COVID-19, enrolled during active disease. Both conserved end residues are part of each CDR3. The D gene is left open where the match is weak. Where a row states a size, it is once, few, many or the class of an expanded clone; other rows omit it.

cdr3_length: 16
d_call: TRBD1
v_call: TRBV6-6
clone_size: NA
j_call: TRBJ1-3
cdr3_aa: CASRPSGGESGNTIYF
cdr3_nt: TGTGCCAGCAGACCTTCAGGGGGCGAATCTGGAAACACCATATATTTT

cdr3_length: 15
d_call: NA
v_call: TRBV6-5
clone_size: NA
j_call: TRBJ1-2
cdr3_aa: CASRANRDSFYGYTF
cdr3_nt: TGTGCCAGCAGGGCCAACAGGGATTCCTTCTATGGCTACACCTTC

cdr3_length: 13
d_call: TRBD1
v_call: TRBV6-5
clone_size: NA
j_call: TRBJ1-1
cdr3_aa: CASRQMTGSEAFF
cdr3_nt: TGTGCCAGCAGGCAAATGACAGGGTCTGAAGCTTTCTTT

cdr3_length: 9
d_call: NA
v_call: TRBV7-9
clone_size: NA
j_call: TRBJ1-1
cdr3_aa: CASTQEAFF
cdr3_nt: TGTGCCAGCACCCAAGAAGCTTTCTTT

cdr3_length: 15
d_call: NA
v_call: TRBV7-9
clone_size: NA
j_call: TRBJ1-1
cdr3_aa: CASSSHGAMNTEAFF
cdr3_nt: TGTGCCAGCAGCTCCCATGGAGCGATGAACACTGAAGCTTTCTTT

cdr3_length: 13
d_call: TRBD1
v_call: TRBV12-3/TRBV12-4
clone_size: NA
j_call: TRBJ2-7
cdr3_aa: CASSPGQGVEQYF
cdr3_nt: TGTGCCAGCAGTCCGGGACAGGGAGTGGAGCAGTACTTC

cdr3_length: 13
d_call: NA
v_call: TRBV29-1
clone_size: NA
j_call: TRBJ1-1
cdr3_aa: CSGDASMNTEAFF
cdr3_nt: TGCAGCGGAGATGCTTCGATGAACACTGAAGCTTTCTTT

cdr3_length: 17
d_call: NA
v_call: TRBV6-6
clone_size: NA
j_call: TRBJ1-3
cdr3_aa: CASSPRGEGVVSNTIYF
cdr3_nt: TGTGCCAGCAGTCCTCGCGGAGAAGGGGTTGTGTCAAACACCATATATTTT

cdr3_length: 15
d_call: TRBD2
v_call: TRBV4-1
clone_size: NA
j_call: TRBJ2-7
cdr3_aa: CASSPYGEGTYEQYF
cdr3_nt: TGCGCCAGCAGCCCTTACGGGGAGGGGACCTACGAGCAGTACTTC

cdr3_length: 15
d_call: NA
v_call: TRBV5-1
clone_size: NA
j_call: TRBJ1-2
cdr3_aa: CASSSADGGMYGYTF
cdr3_nt: TGCGCCAGCAGCTCCGCCGATGGGGGGATGTATGGCTACACCTTC

cdr3_length: 14
d_call: NA
v_call: TRBV12-5
clone_size: NA
j_call: TRBJ1-6
cdr3_aa: CASGLRAGHSPLHF
cdr3_nt: TGTGCTAGTGGTTTGAGGGCAGGGCATTCACCCCTCCACTTT

cdr3_length: 16
d_call: NA
v_call: TRBV4-2
clone_size: NA
j_call: TRBJ1-2
cdr3_aa: CASSRRHQAFNYGYTF
cdr3_nt: TGTGCCAGCAGCCGACGACACCAAGCCTTTAACTATGGCTACACCTTC

cdr3_length: 15
d_call: NA
v_call: TRBV6-1
clone_size: few
j_call: TRBJ1-1
cdr3_aa: CASSEGWGQHTEAFF
cdr3_nt: TGTGCCAGCAGTGAAGGGTGGGGGCAACACACTGAAGCTTTCTTT

cdr3_length: 15
d_call: NA
v_call: TRBV5-4
clone_size: once
j_call: TRBJ2-6
cdr3_aa: CASSSQGHGANVLTF
cdr3_nt: TGTGCCAGCAGCTCACAGGGTCATGGGGCCAACGTCCTGACTTTC

cdr3_length: 19
d_call: TRBD1
v_call: TRBV5-4
clone_size: NA
j_call: TRBJ2-6
cdr3_aa: CASSAPGTGGLSGANVLTF
cdr3_nt: TGTGCCAGCAGCGCCCCCGGGACAGGGGGCCTCTCTGGGGCCAACGTCCTGACTTTC

cdr3_length: 16
d_call: NA
v_call: TRBV19
clone_size: NA
j_call: TRBJ1-6
cdr3_aa: CASSKKTGTFSSPLHF
cdr3_nt: TGTGCCAGTAGTAAAAAGACAGGCACGTTTAGTTCACCCCTCCACTTT

cdr3_length: 15
d_call: NA
v_call: TRBV2
clone_size: NA
j_call: TRBJ1-6
cdr3_aa: CASSDASSYNSPLHF
cdr3_nt: TGTGCCAGCAGTGACGCGAGCTCCTATAATTCACCCCTCCACTTT

cdr3_length: 11
d_call: TRBD1
v_call: TRBV3-1/TRBV3-2
clone_size: NA
j_call: TRBJ1-1
cdr3_aa: CASSDRVGAFF
cdr3_nt: TGTGCCAGCAGCGACAGGGTAGGAGCTTTCTTT

cdr3_length: 17
d_call: TRBD1
v_call: TRBV19
clone_size: NA
j_call: TRBJ1-2
cdr3_aa: CASSIPQGQGDSYGYTF
cdr3_nt: TGTGCCAGTAGTATCCCCCAGGGGCAGGGGGATTCCTATGGCTACACCTTC

cdr3_length: 13
d_call: NA
v_call: TRBV30
clone_size: NA
j_call: TRBJ1-3
cdr3_aa: CAWSTGSGNTIYF
cdr3_nt: TGTGCCTGGAGTACAGGTTCTGGAAACACCATATATTTT

cdr3_length: 16
d_call: TRBD1
v_call: TRBV4-2
clone_size: NA
j_call: TRBJ1-2
cdr3_aa: CASSQDRQGTNYGYTF
cdr3_nt: TGTGCCAGCAGCCAAGATCGACAGGGAACAAACTATGGCTACACCTTC

cdr3_length: 12
d_call: NA
v_call: TRBV10-3
clone_size: few
j_call: TRBJ1-5
cdr3_aa: CAISGRNQPQHF
cdr3_nt: TGTGCCATCAGTGGCAGAAATCAGCCCCAGCATTTT

cdr3_length: 14
d_call: TRBD2
v_call: TRBV27
clone_size: NA
j_call: TRBJ2-1
cdr3_aa: CASKGTRARGEQFF
cdr3_nt: TGTGCCAGCAAAGGGACTAGGGCCCGAGGGGAGCAGTTCTTC

cdr3_length: 13
d_call: NA
v_call: TRBV10-1
clone_size: NA
j_call: TRBJ1-2
cdr3_aa: CASSESGDYGYTF
cdr3_nt: TGCGCCAGCAGTGAGTCAGGGGACTATGGCTACACCTTC

cdr3_length: 12
d_call: NA
v_call: TRBV6-5
clone_size: NA
j_call: TRBJ1-1
cdr3_aa: CASRQGRGEAFF
cdr3_nt: TGTGCCAGCAGGCAGGGTAGAGGTGAAGCTTTCTTT

cdr3_length: 14
d_call: TRBD1
v_call: TRBV6-6
clone_size: NA
j_call: TRBJ1-1
cdr3_aa: CASARDREATEAFF
cdr3_nt: TGTGCCAGCGCAAGGGACAGGGAGGCCACTGAAGCTTTCTTT

cdr3_length: 15
d_call: NA
v_call: TRBV11-2
clone_size: NA
j_call: TRBJ1-3
cdr3_aa: CASSLGQFSGNTIYF
cdr3_nt: TGTGCCAGCAGCTTAGGACAGTTCTCTGGAAACACCATATATTTT

cdr3_length: 16
d_call: TRBD1
v_call: TRBV27
clone_size: NA
j_call: TRBJ2-2
cdr3_aa: CASSPPRDRVTGELFF
cdr3_nt: TGTGCCAGCAGTCCGCCGCGGGACAGGGTGACCGGGGAGCTGTTTTTT

cdr3_length: 15
d_call: TRBD1
v_call: TRBV25-1
clone_size: NA
j_call: TRBJ2-7
cdr3_aa: CASSEEGTGVHEQYF
cdr3_nt: TGTGCCAGCAGTGAAGAAGGGACAGGGGTACACGAGCAGTACTTC

cdr3_length: 13
d_call: TRBD1
v_call: TRBV6-5
clone_size: NA
j_call: TRBJ2-1
cdr3_aa: CASRGQGYNEQFF
cdr3_nt: TGTGCCAGCAGGGGACAGGGATATAATGAGCAGTTCTTC

cdr3_length: 12
d_call: NA
v_call: TRBV5-6
clone_size: NA
j_call: TRBJ1-2
cdr3_aa: CASSLDRDHYTF
cdr3_nt: TGTGCCAGCAGCTTGGACAGGGACCACTACACCTTC

cdr3_length: 15
d_call: TRBD2
v_call: TRBV7-9
clone_size: NA
j_call: TRBJ2-3
cdr3_aa: CASSQTSGHTDTQYF
cdr3_nt: TGTGCCAGCAGCCAGACTAGCGGACACACAGATACGCAGTATTTT

cdr3_length: 14
d_call: NA
v_call: TRBV5-1
clone_size: NA
j_call: TRBJ1-1
cdr3_aa: CASNLASGGGEAFF
cdr3_nt: TGCGCCAGCAACCTGGCCTCCGGGGGTGGTGAAGCTTTCTTT

cdr3_length: 16
d_call: TRBD2
v_call: TRBV5-1
clone_size: once
j_call: TRBJ2-3
cdr3_aa: CASSSGLAGATDTQYF
cdr3_nt: TGCGCCAGCAGTTCGGGACTAGCGGGGGCAACAGATACGCAGTATTTT

cdr3_length: 15
d_call: NA
v_call: TRBV2
clone_size: NA
j_call: TRBJ1-5
cdr3_aa: CASSEPNRENQPQHF
cdr3_nt: TGTGCCAGCAGTGAGCCAAACAGGGAAAATCAGCCCCAGCATTTT

cdr3_length: 17
d_call: NA
v_call: TRBV5-1
clone_size: once
j_call: TRBJ1-3
cdr3_aa: CASSLAPEPNSGNTIYF
cdr3_nt: TGCGCCAGCAGCTTGGCTCCCGAGCCAAACTCTGGAAACACCATATATTTT

cdr3_length: 16
d_call: TRBD2
v_call: TRBV27
clone_size: NA
j_call: TRBJ2-7
cdr3_aa: CASSLRLAGFSYEQYF
cdr3_nt: TGTGCCAGCAGTTTACGGCTAGCGGGTTTTTCCTACGAGCAGTACTTC

cdr3_length: 13
d_call: TRBD1
v_call: TRBV7-3
clone_size: NA
j_call: TRBJ1-1
cdr3_aa: CASSAGGNTEAFF
cdr3_nt: TGTGCCAGCAGCGCAGGGGGCAACACTGAAGCTTTCTTT

cdr3_length: 15
d_call: TRBD2
v_call: TRBV19
clone_size: NA
j_call: TRBJ2-1
cdr3_aa: CASNRGTSGGGEQFF
cdr3_nt: TGTGCCAGTAACCGAGGGACTAGCGGGGGGGGTGAGCAGTTCTTC

cdr3_length: 15
d_call: NA
v_call: TRBV4-1
clone_size: NA
j_call: TRBJ1-3
cdr3_aa: CASSRLRASGNTIYF
cdr3_nt: TGCGCCAGCAGCCGCCTGCGCGCCTCTGGAAACACCATATATTTT

cdr3_length: 15
d_call: TRBD2
v_call: TRBV7-6
clone_size: NA
j_call: TRBJ2-7
cdr3_aa: CASSPGGAGPYEQYF
cdr3_nt: TGTGCCAGCAGTCCCGGGGGGGCGGGCCCCTACGAGCAGTACTTC

cdr3_length: 14
d_call: TRBD1
v_call: TRBV5-1
clone_size: NA
j_call: TRBJ2-7
cdr3_aa: CASSLRTGWDEQYF
cdr3_nt: TGCGCCAGCAGCTTGCGGACAGGGTGGGACGAGCAGTACTTC

cdr3_length: 17
d_call: TRBD1
v_call: TRBV2
clone_size: NA
j_call: TRBJ1-1
cdr3_aa: CASSGGTGGVTNTEAFF
cdr3_nt: TGTGCCAGCAGTGGTGGGACAGGGGGCGTCACGAACACTGAAGCTTTCTTT

cdr3_length: 13
d_call: NA
v_call: TRBV27
clone_size: once
j_call: TRBJ1-2
cdr3_aa: CASSQTGNYGYTF
cdr3_nt: TGTGCCAGCAGTCAGACGGGAAACTATGGCTACACCTTC

cdr3_length: 15
d_call: NA
v_call: TRBV5-5
clone_size: once
j_call: TRBJ2-7
cdr3_aa: CASSLSITGPYEQYF
cdr3_nt: TGTGCCAGCAGCTTGAGCATCACAGGCCCCTACGAGCAGTACTTC